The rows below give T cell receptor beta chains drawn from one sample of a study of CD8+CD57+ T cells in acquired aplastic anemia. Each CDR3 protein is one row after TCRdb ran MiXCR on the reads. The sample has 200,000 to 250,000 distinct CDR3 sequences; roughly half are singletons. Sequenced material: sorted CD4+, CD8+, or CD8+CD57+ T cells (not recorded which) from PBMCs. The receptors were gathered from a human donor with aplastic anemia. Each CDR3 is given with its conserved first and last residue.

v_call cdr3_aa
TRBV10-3 CAISPGHGGEKLFF
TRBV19 CASSTLAGPDEQYF
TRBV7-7 CASSPRPEQETQYF
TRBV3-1 CASLSGSGNEQYF
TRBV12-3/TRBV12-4 CASSFGTSGSSYNEQFF
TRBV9 CASSGGTGYEQYF
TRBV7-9 CASSLGPGAGNTIYF
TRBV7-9 CASSGDGGQQGGELFF
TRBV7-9 CATQPGTGEDTQYF
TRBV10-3 CAITGSRGEGEAFF
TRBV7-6 CASSLGGLVYEQYF
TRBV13 CASRRTRDSSNEKLFF
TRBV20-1 CSATGLANTYNEQFF
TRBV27 CASTPLGGDNGQFF
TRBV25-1 CASSIRDSYGYTF
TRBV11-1 CASSDGLADQETQYF
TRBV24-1 CATSAGRDSNYGYTF
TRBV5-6 CASSFSGQGFYEQYF
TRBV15 CATSRGDPASNEQFF
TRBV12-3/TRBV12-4 CASSLGQFYGYTF
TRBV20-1 CSARDAARVGQPQHF
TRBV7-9 CASSFGREGHGYTF